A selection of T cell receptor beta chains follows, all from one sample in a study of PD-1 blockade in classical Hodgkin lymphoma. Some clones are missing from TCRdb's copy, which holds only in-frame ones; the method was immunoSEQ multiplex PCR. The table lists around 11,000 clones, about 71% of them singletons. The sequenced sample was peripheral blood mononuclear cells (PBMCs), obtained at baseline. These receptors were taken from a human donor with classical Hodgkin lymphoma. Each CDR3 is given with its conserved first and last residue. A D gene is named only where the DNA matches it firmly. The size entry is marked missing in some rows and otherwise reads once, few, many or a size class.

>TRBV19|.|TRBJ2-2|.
CASTASLGQGRTGELFF
TGTGCCAGTACCGCATCTCTAGGGCAGGGGCGGACCGGGGAGCTGTTTTTT
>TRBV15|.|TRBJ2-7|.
CATSRDLLGTGTEQYF
TGTGCCACCAGCAGAGATCTCTTAGGGACGGGTACAGAGCAGTACTTC
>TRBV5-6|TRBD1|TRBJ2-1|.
CASSTPGQGAGNEQFF
TGTGCCAGCAGCACCCCGGGACAGGGGGCGGGCAATGAGCAGTTCTTC
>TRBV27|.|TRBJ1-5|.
CASRSAGSNQPQHF
TGTGCCAGCAGGTCGGCCGGTTCCAATCAGCCCCAGCATTTT
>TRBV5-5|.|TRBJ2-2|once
CASSGLLGSGVNTGELFF
TGTGCCAGCAGCGGACTCCTAGGTTCTGGGGTGAACACCGGGGAGCTGTTTTTT
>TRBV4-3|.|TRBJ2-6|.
CASSQEAGSGANVLTF
TGCGCCAGCAGCCAAGAAGCGGGCTCTGGGGCCAACGTCCTGACTTTC
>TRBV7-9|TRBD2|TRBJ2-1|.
CASSLGLAGGWTYNEQFF
TGTGCCAGCAGCTTAGGGCTAGCGGGGGGTTGGACCTACAATGAGCAGTTCTTC
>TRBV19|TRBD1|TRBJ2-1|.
CASSRGQGISNEQFF
TGTGCCAGTAGTAGGGGACAGGGGATCTCCAATGAGCAGTTCTTC
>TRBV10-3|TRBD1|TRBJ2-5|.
CAISGTGVETQYF
TGTGCCATCAGTGGGACAGGTGTGGAGACCCAGTACTTC
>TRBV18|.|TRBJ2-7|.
CASSLQTYEQYF
TGTGCCAGCTCACTACAGACTTACGAGCAGTACTTC
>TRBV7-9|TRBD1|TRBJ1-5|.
CASSQFGQGLDNQPQHF
TGTGCCAGCAGCCAATTTGGACAGGGCCTCGACAATCAGCCCCAGCATTTT
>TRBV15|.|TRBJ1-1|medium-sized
CATSDGFNTEAFF
TGTGCCACCAGCGACGGGTTTAACACTGAAGCTTTCTTT
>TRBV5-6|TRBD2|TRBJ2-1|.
CASSLFTSGRAYNEQFF
TGTGCCAGCAGCTTGTTTACTAGCGGGAGGGCCTACAATGAGCAGTTCTTC
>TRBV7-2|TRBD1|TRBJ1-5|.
CASSTGTGLISNQPQHF
TGTGCCAGCAGCACCGGGACAGGATTAATTAGCAATCAGCCCCAGCATTTT
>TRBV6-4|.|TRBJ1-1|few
CASRATLNTEAFF
TGTGCCAGCAGGGCGACACTGAACACTGAAGCTTTCTTT
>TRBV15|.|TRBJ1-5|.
CATSREGFGNQPQHF
TGTGCCACCAGCAGAGAGGGGTTTGGCAATCAGCCCCAGCATTTT
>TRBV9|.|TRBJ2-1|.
CASTTNEQFF
TGTGCCAGCACAACCAATGAGCAGTTCTTC
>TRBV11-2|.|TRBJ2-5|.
CASSFSEETQYF
TGTGCCAGCAGCTTTAGCGAAGAGACCCAGTACTTC
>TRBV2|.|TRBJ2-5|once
CASNAAPTRETQYF
TGTGCCAGCAATGCCGCCCCCACTAGGGAGACCCAGTACTTC
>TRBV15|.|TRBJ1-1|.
CATSTKEWGRRIMNTEAFF
TGTGCCACCAGCACTAAAGAGTGGGGGAGGAGGATAATGAACACTGAAGCTTTCTTT
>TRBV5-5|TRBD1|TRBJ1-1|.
CASSLTGRNTEAFF
TGTGCCAGCAGCCTGACAGGGCGGAACACTGAAGCTTTCTTT
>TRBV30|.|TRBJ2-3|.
CAWNPGTTDTQYF
TGTGCCTGGAATCCAGGGACCACAGATACGCAGTATTTT
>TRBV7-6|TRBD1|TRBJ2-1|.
CASSSDRGGWNEQFF
TGTGCCAGCAGCTCCGACAGGGGGGGTTGGAATGAGCAGTTCTTC
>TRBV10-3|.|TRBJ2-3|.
CAISGTYTDTQYF
TGTGCCATCAGTGGAACTTACACAGATACGCAGTATTTT
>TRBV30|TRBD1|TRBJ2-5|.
CVGGPRGLQETQYF
TGTGTAGGCGGGCCGAGGGGGCTTCAGGAGACCCAGTACTTC
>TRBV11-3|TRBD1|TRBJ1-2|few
CASSLGPTGGYYGYTF
TGTGCCAGCAGCTTAGGGCCGACAGGGGGCTACTATGGCTACACCTTC
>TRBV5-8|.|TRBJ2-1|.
CASDLSGGEGFYNEQFF
TGTGCCAGCGACCTGAGTGGGGGAGAGGGTTTTTACAATGAGCAGTTCTTC
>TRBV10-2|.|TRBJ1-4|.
CASTAMGGPNEKLFF
TGCGCCAGCACCGCCATGGGGGGCCCTAATGAAAAACTGTTTTTT
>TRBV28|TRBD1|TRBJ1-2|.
CASSLGQALYGYTF
TGTGCCAGCAGTTTAGGACAGGCACTCTATGGCTACACCTTC
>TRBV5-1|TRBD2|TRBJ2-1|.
CASSPIAGANNEQFF
TGCGCCAGCAGCCCTATAGCGGGGGCGAACAATGAGCAGTTCTTC
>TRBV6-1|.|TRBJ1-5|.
CASSRDFNQPQHF
TGTGCCAGCAGTCGGGACTTTAATCAGCCCCAGCATTTT
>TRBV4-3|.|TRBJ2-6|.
CASSQAGVWGANVLTF
TGCGCCAGCAGCCAAGCAGGGGTGTGGGGGGCCAACGTCCTGACTTTC
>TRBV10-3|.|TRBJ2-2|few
CAIESEGGELFF
TGTGCCATCGAGTCGGAAGGCGGGGAGCTGTTTTTT
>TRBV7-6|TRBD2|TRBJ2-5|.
CASSFPRSGTSDQETQYF
TGTGCCAGCAGCTTTCCGCGGAGTGGGACTAGCGACCAAGAGACCCAGTACTTC
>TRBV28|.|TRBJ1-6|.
CASSLAFRSGSPLHF
TGTGCCAGCAGTTTAGCTTTCAGATCTGGGTCACCCCTCCACTTT
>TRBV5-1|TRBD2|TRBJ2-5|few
CASSLVAGGTQETQYF
TGCGCCAGCAGCTTGGTGGCGGGAGGTACACAAGAGACCCAGTACTTC
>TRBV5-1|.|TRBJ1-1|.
CASSRGQFSLNTEAFF
TGCGCCAGCAGCCGAGGACAGTTCAGCTTGAACACTGAAGCTTTCTTT
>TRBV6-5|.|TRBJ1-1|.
CASSYSRQGSPEAFF
TGTGCCAGCAGTTACTCCCGGCAGGGATCCCCTGAAGCTTTCTTT
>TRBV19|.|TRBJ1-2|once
CASSPQGLFRSGYTF
TGTGCCAGTAGTCCTCAGGGTCTTTTTCGCTCGGGCTACACCTTC
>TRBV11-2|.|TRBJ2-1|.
CASSLSLGGVVEQFF
TGTGCCAGCAGCTTAAGTCTAGGGGGGGTGGTTGAGCAGTTCTTC
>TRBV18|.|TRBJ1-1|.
CASSPRGLNTEAFF
TGTGCCAGCTCACCCAGGGGTTTAAACACTGAAGCTTTCTTT